Sequencing of this TCR beta chain was carried out in a study of blood T cells in healthy people across ages. The V gene's germline CDR1 is MGHRA and CDR2 YSYEKL. CDR3 size: 18 residues. V shed 3 bases and J 3 bases; nucleotides not matched to a gene: 13. Donors were systemically healthy Caucasian individuals from Russia aged about 6 to 90 years. Peripheral blood samples of around 9.3 milliliters were drawn from each donor. Total RNA, at least 6 micrograms per sample, came from PBMCs. Alongside a J-beta primer mix, a sample-barcoded 5' primer served in a second PCR lasting roughly 6 to 11 cycles. Each CDR3 protein gets one entry after TCRdb re-called the 5' RACE reads with MiXCR. In the table there are approximately 940,000 distinct CDR3 sequences, roughly 48% of which are singletons.

The TCR originated in a man younger than 40 in good health. The V call is TRBV4-1, the J call TRBJ1-2; 10 bases are shared with TRBD1. Sequencing used blood. CDR3 in DNA: TGCGCCAGCAGCCACATTCCGGGACAGGGGTCTTACTACTATGGCTACACCTTC. This codes for CASSHIPGQGSYYYGYTF.